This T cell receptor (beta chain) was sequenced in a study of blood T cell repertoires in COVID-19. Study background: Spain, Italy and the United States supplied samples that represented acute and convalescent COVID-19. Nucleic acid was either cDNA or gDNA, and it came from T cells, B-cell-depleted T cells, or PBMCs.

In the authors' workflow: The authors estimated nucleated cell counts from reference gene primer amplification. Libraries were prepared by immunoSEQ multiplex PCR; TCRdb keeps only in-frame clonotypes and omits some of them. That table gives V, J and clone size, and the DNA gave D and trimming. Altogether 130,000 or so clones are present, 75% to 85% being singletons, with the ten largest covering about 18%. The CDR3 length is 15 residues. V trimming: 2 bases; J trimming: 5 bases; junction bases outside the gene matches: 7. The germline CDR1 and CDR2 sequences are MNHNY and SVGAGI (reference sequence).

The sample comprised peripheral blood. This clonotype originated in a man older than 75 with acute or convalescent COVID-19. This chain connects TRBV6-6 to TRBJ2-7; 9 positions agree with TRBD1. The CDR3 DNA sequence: TGTGCCAGCAGTTACCCGGGGACAGGGAAAAACGAGCAGTACTTC. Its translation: CASSYPGTGKNEQYF.